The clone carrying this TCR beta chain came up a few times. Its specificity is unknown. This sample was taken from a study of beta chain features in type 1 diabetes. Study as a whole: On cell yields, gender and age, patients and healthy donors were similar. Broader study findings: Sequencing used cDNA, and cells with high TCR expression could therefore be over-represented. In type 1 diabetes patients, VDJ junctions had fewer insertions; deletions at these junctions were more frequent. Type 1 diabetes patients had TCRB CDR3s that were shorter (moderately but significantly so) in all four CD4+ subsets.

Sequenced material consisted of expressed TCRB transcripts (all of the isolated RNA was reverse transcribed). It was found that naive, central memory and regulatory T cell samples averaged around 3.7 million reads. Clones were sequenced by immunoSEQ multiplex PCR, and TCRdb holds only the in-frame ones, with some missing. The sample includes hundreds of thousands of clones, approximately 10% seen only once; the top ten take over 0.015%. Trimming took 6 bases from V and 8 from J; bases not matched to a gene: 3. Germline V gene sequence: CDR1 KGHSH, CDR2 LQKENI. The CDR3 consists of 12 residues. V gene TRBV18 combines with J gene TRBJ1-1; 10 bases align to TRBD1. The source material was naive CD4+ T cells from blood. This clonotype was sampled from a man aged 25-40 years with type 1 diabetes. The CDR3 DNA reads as TGTGCCAGCTCCGGGACAGGGGTAGAAGCTTTCTTT. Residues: CASSGTGVEAFF. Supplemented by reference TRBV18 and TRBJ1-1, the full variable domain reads NAGVMQNPRHLVRRRGQEARLRCSPMKGHSHVYWYRQLPEEGLKFMVYLQKENIIDESGMPKERFSAEFPKEGPSILRIQQVVRGDSAAYFCASSGTGVEAFFGQGTRLTVV.